This record concerns one TCR beta chain sequence. Its antigen is not known. The data were obtained in a study of CD8+CD57+ T cells in acquired aplastic anemia. Study overall: The DNA of sorted CD4+ and CD8+ cells averaged about 3 ug. CD4+ reads averaged about 9.9 million in healthy donors.

Study-wide points: CD8+ Simpson's diversity in patients was not significantly different from that in controls. Around 30 sequences, all CD8+ CDR3, were shared between patients and controls.

Genomic DNA served as template for TCR beta VDJ and CDR3 profiling. A single record per CDR3 protein comes from TCRdb applying MiXCR to the reads. The table lists hundreds of thousands of distinct CDR3 sequences, roughly 68% of them singletons, with approximately 3.8% in the top ten. CDR3 length equals 16 residues. The V and J ends lost 6 bases and 0 bases respectively, with 12 bases between them. In germline, CDR1 is MGHDK, CDR2 SYGVNS. Sequenced: sorted CD4+, CD8+, or CD8+CD57+ T cells (not recorded which) from PBMCs. This clonotype originated in a human donor in good health, serving as a control. The chain joins TRBV25-1 to TRBJ2-6; D is uncertain. Here the CDR3 DNA reads TGTGCCAGCAGCACACCAAAGCCCTCTGGGGCCAACGTCCTGACTTTC. Its protein is CASSTPKPSGANVLTF.